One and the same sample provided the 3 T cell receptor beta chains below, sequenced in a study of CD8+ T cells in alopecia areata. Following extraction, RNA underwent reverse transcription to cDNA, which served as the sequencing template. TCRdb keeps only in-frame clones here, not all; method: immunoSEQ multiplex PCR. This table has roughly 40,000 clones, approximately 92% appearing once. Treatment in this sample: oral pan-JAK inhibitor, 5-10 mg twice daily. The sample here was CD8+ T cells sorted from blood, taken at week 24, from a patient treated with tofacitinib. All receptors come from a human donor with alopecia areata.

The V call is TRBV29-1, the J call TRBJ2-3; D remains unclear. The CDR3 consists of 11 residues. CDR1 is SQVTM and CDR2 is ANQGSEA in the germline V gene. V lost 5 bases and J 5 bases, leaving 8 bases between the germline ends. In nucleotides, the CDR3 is TGCAGCGTTTCTATAGTAGATACGCAGTATTTT. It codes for CSVSIVDTQYF.

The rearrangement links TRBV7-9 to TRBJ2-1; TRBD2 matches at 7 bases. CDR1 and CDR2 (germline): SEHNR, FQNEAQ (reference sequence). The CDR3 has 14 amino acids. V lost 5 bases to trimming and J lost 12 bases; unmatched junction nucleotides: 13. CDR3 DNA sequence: TGTGCCAGCAGCCTCTGGGAGGGAGCGGTGGGGCAGTTCTTC. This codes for CASSLWEGAVGQFF.

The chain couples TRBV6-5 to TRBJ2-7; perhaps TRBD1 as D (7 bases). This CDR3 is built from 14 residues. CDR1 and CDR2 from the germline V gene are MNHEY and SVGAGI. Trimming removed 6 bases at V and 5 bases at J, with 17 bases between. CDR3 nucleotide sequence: TGTGCCAGCAGCCACAGGGGAGGTGGGAACGAGCAGTACTTC. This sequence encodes CASSHRGGGNEQYF.